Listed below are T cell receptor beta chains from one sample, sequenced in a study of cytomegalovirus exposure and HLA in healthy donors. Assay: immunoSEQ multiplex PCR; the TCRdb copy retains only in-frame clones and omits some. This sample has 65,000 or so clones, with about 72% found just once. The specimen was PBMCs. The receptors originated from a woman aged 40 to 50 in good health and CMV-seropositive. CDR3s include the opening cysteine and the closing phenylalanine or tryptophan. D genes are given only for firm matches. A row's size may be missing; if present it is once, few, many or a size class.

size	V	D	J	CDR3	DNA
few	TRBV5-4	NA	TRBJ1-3	CASSLGGISGNTIYF	TGTGCCAGCAGCTTAGGCGGGATCTCTGGAAACACCATATATTTT
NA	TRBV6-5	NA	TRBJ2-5	CASRAEAETQYF	TGTGCCAGCAGGGCCGAGGCCGAGACCCAGTACTTC
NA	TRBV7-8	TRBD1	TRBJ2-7	CASSPDSNRGVNEQYF	TGTGCCAGCAGCCCGGACTCCAACAGGGGTGTCAACGAGCAGTACTTC
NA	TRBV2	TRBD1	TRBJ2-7	CASVTGTVSYEQYF	TGTGCCAGCGTAACCGGGACAGTCTCCTACGAGCAGTACTTC
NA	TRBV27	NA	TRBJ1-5	CASSFSGALGQPQHF	TGTGCCAGCAGTTTTTCTGGGGCCCTCGGACAGCCCCAGCATTTT
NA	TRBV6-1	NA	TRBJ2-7	CASSEGGAAWSSYEQYF	TGTGCCAGCAGTGAAGGCGGTGCGGCGTGGAGCTCCTACGAGCAGTACTTC
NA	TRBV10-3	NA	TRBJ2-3	CAISDAGDTQYF	TGTGCCATCAGTGATGCAGGGGATACGCAGTATTTT
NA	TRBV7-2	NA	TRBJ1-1	CASSLGYQRLNTEAFF	TGTGCCAGCAGCTTAGGTTATCAGAGGCTTAACACTGAAGCTTTCTTT
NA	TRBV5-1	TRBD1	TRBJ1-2	CASSRRGQGNYGYTF	TGCGCCAGCAGCCGGCGAGGACAGGGCAACTATGGCTACACCTTC
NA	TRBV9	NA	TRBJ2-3	CASSVVGGPDTQYF	TGTGCCAGCAGCGTAGTGGGGGGGCCGGATACGCAGTATTTT
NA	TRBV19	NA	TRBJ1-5	CASSIEAGPRGNQPQHF	TGTGCCAGTAGTATAGAGGCAGGCCCGAGAGGCAATCAGCCCCAGCATTTT
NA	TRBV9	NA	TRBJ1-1	CASSATRGNTEAFF	TGTGCCAGCAGCGCAACTAGAGGGAACACTGAAGCTTTCTTT
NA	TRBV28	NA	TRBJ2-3	CASSLANLQDKYF	TGTGCCAGCAGTTTAGCAAACTTGCAAGATAAGTATTTT
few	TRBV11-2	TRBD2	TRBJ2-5	CASSPWTSGFQETQYF	TGTGCCAGCAGCCCGTGGACTAGCGGGTTCCAAGAGACCCAGTACTTC
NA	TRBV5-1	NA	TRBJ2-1	CASSSPTGRYNEQFF	TGCGCCAGCAGCTCCCCGACAGGCCGCTACAATGAGCAGTTCTTC
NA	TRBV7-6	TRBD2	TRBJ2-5	CASSLAGEGETQYF	TGTGCCAGCAGCTTAGCGGGGGAGGGAGAGACCCAGTACTTC